A single sample gave rise to the 24 T cell receptor beta chains below, sequenced in a study of long-term antiretroviral therapy in people with HIV. At survey level, the immunoSEQ assay was run in its v3.0 version. The repertoire was sequenced with immunoSEQ multiplex PCR; TCRdb's copy has only in-frame clones and lacks some. The sample records 23,000 or so clones, under 85% being singletons. Sequenced material: unsorted PBMCs, taken 0.4 years after starting antiretroviral therapy. The source of these receptors is a man in his forties or fifties with HIV.

V and J are TRBV5-1 and TRBJ2-3; 8 nucleotides line up with TRBD2. CDR3 length equals 17 residues. The V and J ends lost 0 bases and 0 bases, in that order; junction bases with no gene match: 6. CDR1 and CDR2 (germline): SGHRS, YFSETQ. The CDR3 spells CASSLAGSGGSTDTQYF. The CDR3 DNA sequence: TGCGCCAGCAGCTTGGCCGGGAGCGGGGGCAGCACAGATACGCAGTATTTT.

The V and J genes are TRBV28 and TRBJ2-3; the D call may be TRBD1 or TRBD2 (6 bases each). The germline V gene encodes CDR1 MDHEN and CDR2 SYDVKM. The ends were cut back, 7 bases at V and 1 base at J, with 18 bases in the middle. The CDR3 spans 16 residues. The CDR3 region has the DNA TGTGCCAGCAACCCTAACCGGGGGCCGGGCACAGATACGCAGTATTTT. This sequence encodes CASNPNRGPGTDTQYF.

The CDR3: CASSFPQSSGANVLTF. CDR3 DNA: TGCGCCAGCAGCTTTCCGCAGAGCTCTGGGGCCAACGTCCTGACTTTC. This chain uses TRBV5-1 with TRBJ2-6, with D uncertain. CDR3 length: 16 residues. Trimming pared 2 bases from V and 0 bases from J, leaving 9 bases between. CDR1 is SGHRS and CDR2 is YFSETQ in the germline V gene.

The J gene is TRBJ1-5, the V gene TRBV18; D not resolved. Trimming removed 0 bases at V and 0 bases at J, with 9 bases between. This CDR3 spans 16 amino acids. Per the germline V gene, CDR1 is KGHSH and CDR2 is LQKENI. CDR3 in amino acids: CASSPPGVYSNQPQHF. The CDR3 bases are TGTGCCAGCTCACCACCGGGCGTCTATAGCAATCAGCCCCAGCATTTT.

The gene calls are TRBV5-4 and TRBJ1-1; 8 positions agree with TRBD1. Germline trimming cut 1 base from V and 1 base from J; bases unmatched to any gene: 9. The CDR3 consists of 17 residues. The germline V gene encodes CDR1 SGHNT and CDR2 YYREEE (reference sequence). The CDR3 DNA is TGTGCCAGCAGCTTGAAGGACAGGGCGGATCGGAACACTGAAGCTTTCTTT. Its protein is CASSLKDRADRNTEAFF.

The J gene is TRBJ2-2, the V gene TRBV2, with 7 nucleotides matching TRBD1. Germline loops: CDR1 SNHLY, CDR2 FYNNEI. The CDR3 extends over 14 amino acids. After removal of 6 bases from V and 6 bases from J, the junction contained 7 bases not matched to a gene. The CDR3 spells CASSVNQGAGELFF. DNA of the CDR3: TGTGCCAGCAGCGTAAACCAGGGGGCCGGGGAGCTGTTTTTT.

The chain employs TRBV5-1 and TRBJ2-1; 7 bases are a match to TRBD1. The germline V gene has CDR1 SGHRS and CDR2 YFSETQ. V lost 4 bases to trimming and J lost 4 bases; unmatched junction nucleotides: 2. The CDR3 consists of 13 residues. This CDR3 is CASSRDRYNEQFF. The DNA of the CDR3 is TGCGCCAGCAGCAGGGACAGATACAATGAGCAGTTCTTC.

The V call is TRBV27, the J call TRBJ2-5; 7 bases match TRBD2. The germline CDR1 and CDR2 sequences are MNHEY and SMNVEV (reference sequence). This CDR3 has 18 amino acids. With V trimmed by 5 bases and J by 4 bases, 19 bases remained unmatched. DNA of the CDR3: TGTGCCAGCAGTCCCCCGGGACTATCTTACATGGGGTTAGAGACCCAGTACTTC. This encodes CASSPPGLSYMGLETQYF.

The rearrangement joins TRBV7-8 to TRBJ1-6; D is unresolved. The CDR3 covers 15 residues. The germline V gene has CDR1 SGHVS and CDR2 FQNEAQ. Trimming took off 1 base at V and 6 bases at J, with 10 bases between the two ends. The CDR3 bases are TGTGCCAGCAGCTTAGAGAGGACGGCTAATTCACCCCTCCACTTT. Its protein product is CASSLERTANSPLHF.

The chain recombines TRBV7-2 with TRBJ1-3, with D possibly matching TRBD1 (5 bases). There are 15 residues in the CDR3. Trimming removed 5 bases at V and 3 bases at J, with 14 bases between. The germline V gene has CDR1 SGHTA and CDR2 FQGNSA. This CDR3 reads CASSRGELGGNTIYF. The DNA of the CDR3 is TGTGCCAGCAGCCGAGGGGAATTGGGTGGAAACACCATATATTTT.

J is TRBJ1-2 and V is TRBV19, with 10 bases lining up with TRBD1. There are 14 residues in the CDR3. The V gene's germline CDR1 is LNHDA and CDR2 SQIVND (reference sequence). Unmatched junction bases numbered 7, after V lost 5 bases and J lost 7 bases. The CDR3 coding sequence is TGTGCCAGTAGTCCTTTCGACAGGGGGCCTGGCTACACCTTC. Translation gives CASSPFDRGPGYTF.

The gene calls are TRBV20-1 and TRBJ1-1; D unresolved. Trimming took off 0 bases at V and 9 bases at J, with 8 bases between the two ends. From germline, CDR1 is DFQATT and CDR2 SNEGSKA (reference sequence). The CDR3 contains 11 residues. The CDR3 bases are TGCAGTGCTAGAGACGACCTTAAAGCTTTCTTT. Protein sequence: CSARDDLKAFF.

The genes are TRBV4-1 and TRBJ2-1; the D gene is possibly TRBD2 (5 bases). Germline V gene sequence: CDR1 MGHRA, CDR2 YSYEKL. The ends were cut back, 1 base at V and 2 bases at J, with 9 bases in the middle. The CDR3 sequence is 15 residues long. The CDR3 DNA reads as TGCGCCAGCAGCCAAGGGACTTCCACCTACAATGAGCAGTTCTTC. Translating it yields CASSQGTSTYNEQFF.

This clone was recorded only once. The chain has TRBV6-1 and TRBJ2-2, with TRBD2 matching 12 bases. Germline loops: CDR1 MNHNS, CDR2 SASEGT. CDR3 length: 19 amino acids. The ends lost 1 base at V and 1 base at J; junction bases unmatched: 7. For the CDR3, the DNA is TGTGCCAGCAGTGAAGAGCTCCTAGCGGGGGGGCGGAACACCGGGGAGCTGTTTTTT. Its protein product is CASSEELLAGGRNTGELFF.

The J gene is TRBJ2-1, the V gene TRBV7-9; TRBD1 is a possible D gene (5 bases). The ends were cut back, 5 bases at V and 0 bases at J, with 11 bases in the middle. CDR1 is SEHNR and CDR2 is FQNEAQ in the germline V gene (reference sequence). There are 15 residues in the CDR3. The CDR3 DNA reads as TGTGCCAGCAGCCCCGACAGCCTCTCCTACAATGAGCAGTTCTTC. As protein: CASSPDSLSYNEQFF.

This chain links TRBV7-2 with TRBJ1-5; tentatively, D is TRBD1 (5 bases). V gave up 1 base and J gave up 4 bases, with 14 bases separating them. This CDR3 comprises 16 residues. The V gene's germline CDR1 is SGHTA and CDR2 FQGNSA. The CDR3 region is CASSLVQVAANQPQHF. The CDR3 coding sequence is TGTGCCAGCAGCTTAGTACAGGTTGCGGCAAATCAGCCCCAGCATTTT.

The rearrangement uses TRBV30 and TRBJ1-2, with 7 bases lining up with TRBD1. Unmatched junction bases numbered 6, after V lost 3 bases and J lost 5 bases. CDR1 and CDR2 from the germline V gene are GTSNPN and SVGIG (reference sequence). The CDR3 has 13 amino acids. The CDR3 nucleotides are TGTGCCTGGAGGATGGACAGGCGGTATGGCTACACCTTC. This translates into CAWRMDRRYGYTF.

This clone was counted between two and nine times. J is TRBJ1-6 and V is TRBV30; 12 bases are shared with TRBD1. The trim removed 1 base at V and 4 bases at J, leaving 2 bases unmatched. The germline gives CDR1 GTSNPN, CDR2 SVGIG (reference sequence). This CDR3 has 16 residues. CDR3 DNA: TGTGCCTGGAGTGCGGGACAGGGGGCATATAATTCACCCCTCCACTTT. Translating gives CAWSAGQGAYNSPLHF.

The chain joins TRBV19 to TRBJ1-5, with 7 bases matching TRBD1. CDR1 and CDR2 (germline): LNHDA, SQIVND (reference sequence). V dropped 4 bases and J dropped 4; count of bases not matched to a gene: 4. This CDR3 has 14 residues. Here the CDR3 reads CASSTGGINQPQHF. In DNA, the CDR3 is TGTGCCAGTAGTACAGGGGGAATTAATCAGCCCCAGCATTTT.

The chain couples TRBV1 to TRBJ2-5. Matching the DNA end better, TRBJ2-7 makes the J call doubtful. TRBV1 is marked as a pseudogene. This CDR3 is 16 amino acids long. The CDR3 sequence is CTSSQGGTHTPYEQYF. The CDR3 DNA follows: TGCACCAGCAGCCAGGGCGGGACACACACTCCCTACGAGCAGTACTTC.

The V and J genes are TRBV30 and TRBJ1-5, with D perhaps matching TRBD1 (5 bases). CDR1 is GTSNPN, CDR2 SVGIG, per germline (reference sequence). The CDR3 consists of 14 residues. V gave up 2 bases and J gave up 3 bases, with 11 bases separating them. CDR3 loop: CAWSYTTVNQPQHF. CDR3 nucleotides: TGTGCCTGGAGTTATACGACAGTCAATCAGCCCCAGCATTTT.

The chain employs TRBV9 and TRBJ2-5, with TRBD2 identical over 14 bases. The CDR3 covers 17 residues. V shed 3 bases and J 4 bases; nucleotides not matched to a gene: 8. Germline V lookup: CDR1 SGDLS, CDR2 YYNGEE. CDR3 in DNA: TGTGCCAGCAGCGCGGGACTAGCGGGGGTCGTGGTAGAGACCCAGTACTTC. It specifies CASSAGLAGVVVETQYF. Based on the CDR3 plus reference TRBV9 and TRBJ2-5, the full variable domain is DSGVTQTPKHLITATGQRVTLRCSPRSGDLSVYWYQQSLDQGLQFLIQYYNGEERAKGNILERFSAQQFPDLHSELNLSSLELGDSALYFCASSAGLAGVVVETQYFGPGTRLLVL.

The gene calls are TRBV6-4 and TRBJ1-1; TRBD1 matches 7 bases. CDR3 length: 17 residues. Germline V gene lookup returns CDR1 MRHNA and CDR2 SNTAGT. The ends lost 4 bases at V and 1 base at J; junction bases unmatched: 12. The CDR3 sequence is CASSGATGRVRNTEAFF. The CDR3 region has the DNA TGTGCCAGCAGTGGCGCGACAGGGCGCGTGAGGAACACTGAAGCTTTCTTT.

In this sample, this clone turned up once. V usage is TRBV27 and J usage is TRBJ1-2; D uncertain. V lost 2 bases and J lost 4, with 8 bases in between. CDR3 length: 13 amino acids. Germline V gives CDR1 MNHEY, CDR2 SMNVEV (reference sequence). CDR3 nucleotides: TGTGCCAGCAGTTTAGAGCGGGGCTATGGCTACACCTTC. As protein: CASSLERGYGYTF.